Here is one T cell receptor (beta chain) with its context. These data are taken from a study of patients and donors after allogeneic stem cell transplantation. Looked up from germline, CDR1 is KGHDR and CDR2 is SFDVKD. The CDR3 has 16 amino acids. Trimming removed 4 bases from V and 4 bases from J; junction bases left unmatched: 6. TCRdb re-called the RT-PCR reads through MiXCR, storing one row per CDR3 protein. The sample lists about 110,000 distinct CDR3 sequences, over 30% occurring once. The gene calls are TRBV24-1 and TRBJ2-1; 10 bases are a match to TRBD1. The sequencing input was blood, either unsorted or a sorted T cell fraction (not recorded which). The sequence came from a human donor who was either an allogeneic HSCT recipient or a stem cell or donor lymphocyte infusion donor (not recorded which). It is not recorded whose cells these are; they may come from a transplant donor. The CDR3: CATSDPDRGQYNEQFF. CDR3 coding DNA: TGTGCCACCAGTGACCCAGACAGGGGGCAGTACAATGAGCAGTTCTTC.